The present entry profiles one T cell receptor (beta chain) with its context. What this receptor recognizes is not known. The record has no base qualities; no much larger clone is one base away. TCRbeta CDR3 regions were sequenced with the immunoSEQ Assay. After extraction, genomic DNA underwent amplification by bias-controlled multiplex PCR, followed by high-throughput sequencing. The authors processed their data as follows. To quantify the absolute abundance of each unique TCRbeta CDR3 region, sequences were collapsed and filtered. T cell fraction was estimated by normalizing TCRbeta template counts to usable DNA, with usable DNA measured through amplification of reference genes found in all nucleated cells. Repertoire TCRs were annotated as SARS-CoV-2-specific by exact matching of V gene, CDR3 amino acid sequence and J gene to a known reactive TCR set. The reference SARS-CoV-2 TCR set was obtained from MIRA and was filtered for enrichment in COVID-19-positive ImmuneCODE repertoires, whereby public or cross-reactive TCRs were removed. Using the MIRA antigens, annotated TCRs were further analysed by specific ORF or by position within an ORF. Breadth was defined as the number of annotated unique rearrangements divided by the total number of unique productive rearrangements, and depth was defined as the summed frequency of the annotated unique rearrangements. Two-sided Wilcoxon rank-sum tests were used to compare TCR breadth between groups. The source is immuneACCESS, and TCRdb retained only in-frame sequences with V and J called. Part of the clones is not carried over; for the studies checked, unresolved V genes explain less than half of this, and the remainder is unexplained. V and J calls and clone size come straight from that table; D and trimming were deduced from the DNA. A total of roughly 420,000 clones appear in this sample, 89% of them only once. Together, the top ten hold over 2% of the sample.

The sample is drawn from a study of Ad26.COV2.S vaccination and SARS-CoV-2 variants (dated by TCRdb to the early 2020s). Study-wide context: Donors in the vaccine arm were drawn from COV1001, a phase I-IIa trial of Ad26.COV2.S in healthy adults that was multicentre, randomized, double-blind and placebo-controlled. Ad26.COV2.S was given intramuscularly at 5x10^10 or 1x10^11 viral particles, as a single shot or as two shots 56 days apart. TCRbeta repertoire sequencing served as the tool for gauging how specific and how broad the SARS-CoV-2-reactive T cell receptors were following Ad26.COV2.S vaccination. The TCR-sequenced set comprised around 30 samples: some 20 Ad26.COV2.S vaccine recipients, 5 placebo recipients and 8 SARS-CoV-2 convalescent individuals. Trial participants were randomized into five groups of five: low-dose or high-dose Ad26.COV2.S given once or twice, or placebo on both occasions. Blinding of investigators to trial group allocation was maintained during experiments and outcome assessment. Study-level results and caveats: Higher spike-specific TCR breadth was observed in Ad26.COV2.S recipients than in placebo recipients (P = 0.0014). Non-spike TCR breadth was comparable between vaccine and placebo recipients, consistent with the vaccine containing only spike. The study was not powered for comparison of responses between vaccine doses or regimens. The authors noted that total T cell responses may have been underestimated by the TCR breadth and depth analyses. After vaccination, substantial breadth of spike-specific CD8+ and CD4+ T cell responses was reported.

The treatment or condition label of this sample denotes: about 20 received Ad26.COV2.S at low or high dose, single or two shots; about five received placebo; per-sample allocation not given. For vaccine and placebo recipients, repertoires were sequenced using samples collected on day 63 after the first injection. Cohort 1b enrolled around 23 adults aged 18-55 years at a single site in Boston, USA, between 29 July and 7 August 2020. Ad26.COV2.S was a replication-incompetent adenovirus type 26 vector that expressed a prefusion-stabilized SARS-CoV-2 spike protein derived from the original Wuhan strain. The sequence derives from a person between 18 and 60 years old who received the Ad26.COV2.S COVID-19 vaccine or a placebo. The starting material was peripheral blood, obtained in a trial of Ad26.COV2.S vaccine versus placebo.

In nucleotides, the sequence is TGTGCCAGCAGCTTGGACTACCAGGGGGATGGTAATGAAAAACTGTTTTTT. It specifies CASSLDYQGDGNEKLFF. The chain was built from TRBV5-6 and TRBJ1-4; TRBD1 lines up with 7 middle nucleotides. Reading the germline V gene gives CDR1 SGHDT and CDR2 YYEEEE. The CDR3 holds 17 amino acids from the cysteine to the phenylalanine. Kept here is only the CDR3 DNA, which spans 51 bases and is read in frame from base 1. At the junction V is shortened by 0 bases and J by 4 bases; bases outside the gene matches: 9.